The entry that follows covers one T cell receptor (beta chain) sequence. Its antigen is unknown. An end of the junction does not agree with germline; a read error may underlie this. This entry comes from a study of lymphopenia after photon versus proton radiotherapy. Study results and caveats: Better survival with proton therapy was suggested as possible, not demonstrated. After the lymphocyte nadir, photon-treated repertoires showed oligoclonal expansion, especially of CD8+ Temra cells. A bigger post-nadir fall in TCR diversity correlated inversely with survival time in deceased patients. Proton therapy kept repertoires fairly stable, unlike photons, which gained effector/memory cells.

This CDR3 has 15 amino acids. From germline, CDR1 is SGHRS and CDR2 YFSETQ. The protocol was immunoSEQ multiplex PCR, while the TCRdb copy is restricted to in-frame clones and leaves out a portion. The sample carries tens of thousands of clones, 70% to 90% recorded once. Sequenced here: peripheral blood, sampled from a patient treated with proton-based radiotherapy. This receptor was obtained from a woman aged 70-85 years with pancreatic cancer. Some clones in this sample may be carry-over from other donors' samples. The rearrangement uses TRBV5-1 and TRBJ2-1; D possibly corresponds to TRBD2 (7 bases). DNA for the CDR3: TGCGCCAGCAGCTTGTTAGGCGGGGGCTACGATGAGCAGTTCTTC. As protein: CASSLLGGGYDEQFF.